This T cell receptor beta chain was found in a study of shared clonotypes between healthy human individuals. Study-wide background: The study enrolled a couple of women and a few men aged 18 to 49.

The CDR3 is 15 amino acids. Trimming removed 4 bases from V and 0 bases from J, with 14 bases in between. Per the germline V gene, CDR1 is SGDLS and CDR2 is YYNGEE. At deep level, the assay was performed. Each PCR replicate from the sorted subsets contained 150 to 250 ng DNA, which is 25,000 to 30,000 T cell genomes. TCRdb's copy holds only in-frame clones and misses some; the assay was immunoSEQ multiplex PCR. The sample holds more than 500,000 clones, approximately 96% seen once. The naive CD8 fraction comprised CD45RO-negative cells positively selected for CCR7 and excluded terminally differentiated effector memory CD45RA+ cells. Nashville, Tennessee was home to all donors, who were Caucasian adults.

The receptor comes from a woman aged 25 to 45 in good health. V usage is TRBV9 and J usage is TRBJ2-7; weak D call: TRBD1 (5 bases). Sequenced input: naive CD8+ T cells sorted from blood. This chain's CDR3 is CASSLTALSSYEQYF. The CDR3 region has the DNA TGTGCCAGCAGCTTGACAGCGCTGAGCTCCTACGAGCAGTACTTC.